One T cell receptor (beta chain) is described in this entry. No antigen is known for it. This sample was taken from a study of graft-versus-host responses after intestinal transplantation. At the level of the study: Every recipient had anti-thymocyte globulin induction and approximately three years of tacrolimus plus steroids.

V was clipped by 0 bases and J by 4 bases; unmatched bases: 5. Looked up from germline, CDR1 is MNHEY and CDR2 is SVGAGI. The CDR3 is 15 residues long. Assay: immunoSEQ multiplex PCR; the TCRdb copy retains only in-frame clones and omits some. This table has fewer than 45,000 clones, under 95% appearing once. Study outcomes and limitations: Allografts of patients with graft-donor T cell macrochimerism showed high graft-versus-host to host-versus-graft clone ratios. Among recipient marrow samples, GvH clones were found; some appeared first in ileum or blood.

The source is a human patient who received an intestinal transplant, so some T cells may come from the graft donor. This chain joins TRBV6-5 and TRBJ1-1; the match to TRBD1 covers 7 bases. The sample here was PBMCs, taken 300 to 330 days after intestinal transplant. For the CDR3, the DNA is TGTGCCAGCAGTTACTCGTCCCGACAGGGCACTGAAGCTTTCTTT. Its translation is CASSYSSRQGTEAFF.